These 28 T cell receptor beta chains were all obtained from the same sample, sequenced in a study of shared clonotypes between healthy human individuals. Profiling relied on immunoSEQ multiplex PCR, and the TCRdb table lists in-frame clones only, not all of them. This sample carries fewer than 2.5 million clones, roughly 93% of them seen once, and the ten largest clones take approximately 0.37%. Sequences were obtained from naive CD4+ T cells from PBMCs. Stated subset: CD45RA+ positively selected. These receptors were taken from a man between 18 and 35 years old in good health. Some clones in this sample may be carry-over from other donors' samples.

The chain combines TRBV9 with TRBJ2-7; no clear D gene. Germline-derived CDR1 and CDR2 are SGDLS and YYNGEE. Between the trimmed V and J ends, which lost 0 bases and 3 bases, there was a span of 7 bases. CDR3 size: 13 residues. The CDR3 nucleotides read TGTGCCAGCAGCGTAGGGGCGTTCTACGAGCAGTACTTC. This codes for CASSVGAFYEQYF.

The rearrangement uses TRBV2 and TRBJ2-2; no firm D call. This CDR3 has 11 amino acids. The V end was cut by 5 bases, the J end by 6 bases, with 4 bases between. CDR1 is SNHLY, CDR2 FYNNEI, per germline. The CDR3 coding sequence is TGTGCCAGCAGTTACTCCGGGGAGCTGTTTTTT. Its protein is CASSYSGELFF.

The genes are TRBV6-5 and TRBJ1-3; possible D gene TRBD1, 6 bases. Trimming left V 0 bases short and J 2 bases short, with 11 bases between. Germline V gene data show CDR1 as MNHEY and CDR2 as SVGAGI. The CDR3 consists of 16 residues. The chain's CDR3 is CASSYSIPGAGNTIYF. The CDR3 coding sequence is TGTGCCAGCAGTTACTCGATCCCAGGGGCTGGAAACACCATATATTTT.

The chain's CDR3 is CASSLEQGQPQHF. In DNA form, the CDR3 reads TGTGCCAGCAGCTTAGAACAGGGGCAGCCCCAGCATTTT. The chain joins TRBV7-6 to TRBJ1-5, with 7 bases lining up with TRBD1. Losses at the gene ends were 1 base for V and 7 bases for J; bases not matched to a gene: 1. From germline, CDR1 is SGHVS and CDR2 FNYEAQ. The CDR3 contains 13 residues.

This clone was seen once. The chain couples TRBV9 to TRBJ1-2; a possible D gene is TRBD1 (5 bases). Germline V CDR1 and CDR2: SGDLS, YYNGEE. This CDR3 has 13 residues. The germline V and J ends were trimmed by 2 bases and 8 bases, with 13 bases remaining between them. The CDR3 sequence: CASSVWGREGYTF. The DNA for the CDR3 is TGTGCCAGCAGCGTCTGGGGCAGGGAGGGCTACACCTTC.

The V and J genes are TRBV5-1 and TRBJ2-2, with D possibly TRBD1 on 6 matching bases. Trimming pared 4 bases from V and 1 base from J, leaving 11 bases between. The CDR3 runs 15 residues. Germline V gene lookup returns CDR1 SGHRS and CDR2 YFSETQ. CDR3 protein: CASSAGTLNTGELFF. In DNA, the CDR3 is TGCGCCAGCAGCGCCGGGACACTGAACACCGGGGAGCTGTTTTTT.

The gene calls are TRBV28 and TRBJ1-2; a possible D gene is TRBD1 (6 bases). CDR3 length equals 14 residues. Per the germline V gene, CDR1 is MDHEN and CDR2 is SYDVKM. V lost 7 bases, J lost 8 bases, and 20 bases lay in between. The CDR3 bases are TGTGCCAGCACCGACGGGGGGGGCGGTCGGGGCTACACCTTC. Amino acids: CASTDGGGGRGYTF.

The chain joins TRBV19 to TRBJ1-2; D possibly corresponds to TRBD1 (6 bases). Trimming shortened V by 4 bases and J by 8 bases, and 17 bases separated the two germline ends. This CDR3 has 14 residues. From germline, CDR1 is LNHDA and CDR2 SQIVND (reference sequence). Here the CDR3 reads CASSSPRRGRGYTF. The CDR3 coding sequence is TGTGCCAGTAGTAGCCCCCGACGGGGGCGCGGCTACACCTTC.

V gene TRBV29-1 combines with J gene TRBJ2-5; TRBD1 matches 10 bases. This CDR3 contains 15 residues. The V and J ends lost 3 bases and 5 bases, in that order; junction bases with no gene match: 9. Germline V lookup: CDR1 SQVTM, CDR2 ANQGSEA. The chain's CDR3 is CSVDWGQGKGETQYF. The CDR3 DNA reads TGCAGCGTTGATTGGGGACAGGGGAAGGGTGAGACCCAGTACTTC.

V and J are TRBV30 and TRBJ2-7; D uncertain. The CDR3 has 12 residues. Trimming pared 3 bases from V and 2 bases from J, leaving 8 bases between. Germline CDR1 reads GTSNPN; CDR2 reads SVGIG (reference sequence). Here the CDR3 reads CAWSLATYEQYF. CDR3 bases: TGTGCCTGGAGCCTGGCGACCTACGAGCAGTACTTC.

The rearrangement uses TRBV5-1 and TRBJ2-2; D unclear. CDR1 is SGHRS and CDR2 is YFSETQ in the germline V gene. CDR3 length: 15 amino acids. Trimming took off 5 bases at V and 4 bases at J, with 15 bases between the two ends. Here the CDR3 reads CASSELRPGTGELFF. The DNA of the CDR3 is TGCGCCAGCAGTGAGTTGCGGCCCGGCACCGGGGAGCTGTTTTTT.

The V gene is TRBV6-1, the J gene TRBJ2-3; tentatively, D is TRBD1 (6 bases). V shed 4 bases and J shed 5 bases, with 13 bases lying between them. Germline V gene sequence: CDR1 MNHNS, CDR2 SASEGT. The CDR3 covers 14 residues. The CDR3 is CASSVRTVEDTQYF. CDR3 sequence (DNA): TGTGCCAGCAGTGTGAGGACAGTGGAAGATACGCAGTATTTT.

The chain links TRBV2 to TRBJ1-3; tentative D call: TRBD1 (5 bases). With 4 bases removed from V and 2 bases from J, the gap between germline ends came to 12 bases. The germline V gene has CDR1 SNHLY and CDR2 FYNNEI. The CDR3 length is 15 residues. The CDR3 region is CASSGSQGTGNTIYF. The CDR3 nucleotides read TGTGCCAGCAGTGGATCGCAGGGTACTGGAAACACCATATATTTT.

The chain combines TRBV30 with TRBJ1-3; no clear D gene. The CDR3 has 13 amino acids. Germline assignment: CDR1 GTSNPN and CDR2 SVGIG (reference sequence). The V end lost 3 bases, the J end lost 0 bases, and 6 bases lay between the germline ends. The CDR3 nucleotides read TGTGCCTGGAGACAGAGCTCTGGAAACACCATATATTTT. Translated: CAWRQSSGNTIYF.

V usage is TRBV5-8 and J usage is TRBJ1-5; tentatively, D is TRBD1 (5 bases). The CDR3 spans 16 residues. Germline V gene sequence: CDR1 SGHTS, CDR2 YDEGEE. Between the trimmed V and J ends, which lost 0 bases and 5 bases, there was a span of 15 bases. In nucleotides, the CDR3 is TGTGCCAGCAGCTTGGCCCCAGGGCGGTGGTATCAGCCCCAGCATTTT. It codes for CASSLAPGRWYQPQHF.

This sequence joins TRBV10-3 and TRBJ1-3, with D unresolved. The length of the CDR3 is 14 residues. V shed 6 bases and J shed 6 bases, with 15 bases lying between them. Germline lookup yields CDR1 ENHRY and CDR2 SYGVKD. The CDR3 spells CAIRPPGAENTIYF. The CDR3 DNA reads as TGTGCCATCAGGCCGCCGGGAGCCGAAAACACCATATATTTT.

The V gene is TRBV6-1, the J gene TRBJ2-5; 7 nucleotides align to TRBD2. The CDR3 length is 13 residues. J lost 5 bases, V lost 3 bases, and 3 bases had no gene match. The germline CDR1 and CDR2 sequences are MNHNS and SASEGT. The CDR3 loop reads CASSESGTETQYF. CDR3 nucleotides: TGTGCCAGCAGTGAGAGCGGGACTGAGACCCAGTACTTC.

The chain carries TRBV29-1 and TRBJ1-2, with a weak D call TRBD1 (6 bases). The germline gives CDR1 SQVTM, CDR2 ANQGSEA. This CDR3 contains 14 residues. V shed 0 bases and J shed 4 bases, with 12 bases lying between them. This CDR3 reads CSVEEQGGGYGYTF. CDR3 bases: TGCAGCGTTGAAGAACAGGGCGGGGGCTATGGCTACACCTTC.

This clone was observed a few times. The chain uses TRBV30 and TRBJ2-2; possible D gene TRBD2, 6 bases. The germline CDR1 and CDR2 sequences are GTSNPN and SVGIG (reference sequence). V gave up 7 bases and J gave up 7 bases, with 16 bases separating them. This CDR3 is 13 amino acids long. The CDR3 here is CASLRELIGELFF. CDR3 DNA sequence: TGTGCCTCCCTACGGGAGTTGATCGGGGAGCTGTTTTTT.

In this sample, this clone turned up once. In DNA form, the CDR3 reads TGTGCCAGCAGCCAGGAGGGACAGTCCTCTTTCTTT. Its protein is CASSQEGQSSFF. V usage is TRBV4-2 and J usage is TRBJ1-1, with 7 bases aligning to TRBD1. The germline gives CDR1 LGHNA, CDR2 YNFKEQ. Losses at the gene ends were 3 bases for V and 12 bases for J; bases not matched to a gene: 7. This CDR3 comprises 12 residues.

J is TRBJ2-6 and V is TRBV21-1; the DNA was not used to check the table's D call, TRBD2. TRBV21-1 is deemed a pseudogene. The CDR3 is 16 amino acids. CDR3 residues: CASSFRTGDEANVLTF. The CDR3 region has the DNA TGTGCCAGCAGCTTTAGGACGGGAGACGAGGCCAACGTCCTGACTTTC.

The chain employs TRBV11-3 and TRBJ2-1, with 8 positions matching TRBD1. V dropped 4 bases and J dropped 4; count of bases not matched to a gene: 6. The CDR3 runs to 15 residues. CDR1 and CDR2 from the germline V gene are SGHNT and YENEEA. The CDR3 DNA sequence: TGTGCCAGCAGCTCCTTAGGACAGGGTTACAATGAGCAGTTCTTC. Amino acids: CASSSLGQGYNEQFF.

The gene calls are TRBV9 and TRBJ1-2; a possible D gene is TRBD1 (6 bases). V was trimmed by 0 bases and J by 0 bases, leaving 15 bases between them. The CDR3 runs to 17 residues. The germline V gene encodes CDR1 SGDLS and CDR2 YYNGEE. Here the CDR3 DNA reads TGTGCCAGCAGCGTAGCTACCGAGGACAGATCTAACTATGGCTACACCTTC. It specifies CASSVATEDRSNYGYTF.

The chain couples TRBV9 to TRBJ2-3, with a tentative D call TRBD2 (6 bases). The CDR3 covers 15 residues. V lost 0 bases and J lost 2, with 10 bases in between. Germline values: CDR1 SGDLS, CDR2 YYNGEE. The DNA of the CDR3 is TGTGCCAGCAGCGTAGGTTGGGGGGACACAGATACGCAGTATTTT. Protein product: CASSVGWGDTDTQYF.

The table lists this clone with a count of one. J is TRBJ2-7 and V is TRBV6-1; 8 bases match TRBD2. CDR1 is MNHNS, CDR2 SASEGT, per germline. This CDR3 is 17 amino acids long. J gave up 2 bases and V 4 bases, and 13 bases lay outside the gene matches. The CDR3 loop is CASSVKGAGGLPYEQYF. The CDR3 DNA reads TGTGCCAGCAGTGTCAAAGGGGCGGGAGGCCTACCCTACGAGCAGTACTTC.

The rearrangement uses TRBV5-1 and TRBJ2-3; weak D call: TRBD2 (6 bases). The CDR3 totals 16 residues. Per germline, CDR1 SGHRS and CDR2 YFSETQ. Between the trimmed V and J ends, which lost 0 bases and 0 bases, there was a span of 11 bases. The CDR3 protein is CASSLAPSASTDTQYF. CDR3 coding DNA: TGCGCCAGCAGCTTGGCCCCTAGCGCTAGCACAGATACGCAGTATTTT.

Regarding this clone: The same CDR3 is also encoded by other DNA sequences in this sample. V is TRBV6-5 and J is TRBJ2-2; no reliable D call. Trimming removed 2 bases at V and 2 bases at J, with 6 bases between. Germline V gives CDR1 MNHEY, CDR2 SVGAGI. The CDR3 has 14 amino acids. CDR3 DNA: TGTGCCAGCAGTTACAGCACAAACACCGGGGAGCTGTTTTTT. Protein product: CASSYSTNTGELFF.

The chain is built from TRBV6-1 and TRBJ2-3; 8 bases line up with TRBD1. Per the germline V gene, CDR1 is MNHNS and CDR2 is SASEGT. The ends lost 3 bases at V and 2 bases at J; junction bases unmatched: 7. The CDR3 is made up of 16 amino acids. The CDR3 protein is CASSEIQGVVTDTQYF. CDR3 in DNA: TGTGCCAGCAGTGAGATACAGGGGGTTGTCACAGATACGCAGTATTTT.